What follows describes a single T cell receptor beta chain. This sample is drawn from a study of T cell changes during pregnancy in multiple sclerosis. This table comes from immunoSEQ multiplex PCR, and its TCRdb copy is limited to in-frame clones, with some not included. In the table there are more than 35,000 clones, more than 85% of which are singletons. Germline loops: CDR1 SGHRS, CDR2 YFSETQ. V was clipped by 0 bases and J by 5 bases, with 12 bases between them. The CDR3 has 14 residues. Source: CD8+ T cells from peripheral blood mononuclear cells, taken after pregnancy. The TCR originated in a female donor with multiple sclerosis, enrolled in a pregnancy study. The chain combines TRBV5-1 with TRBJ2-7; TRBD1 might be the D (5 bases). The CDR3 sequence is CASSLEGALNEQYF. CDR3 sequence (DNA): TGCGCCAGCAGCTTGGAAGGGGCCCTCAACGAGCAGTACTTC.